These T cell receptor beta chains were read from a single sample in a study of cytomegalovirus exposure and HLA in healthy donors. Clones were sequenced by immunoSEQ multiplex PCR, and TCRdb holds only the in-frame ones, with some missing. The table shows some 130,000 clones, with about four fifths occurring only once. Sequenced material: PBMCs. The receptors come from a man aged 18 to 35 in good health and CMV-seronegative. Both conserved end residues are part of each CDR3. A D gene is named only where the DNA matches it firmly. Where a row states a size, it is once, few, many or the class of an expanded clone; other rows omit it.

CDR3 DNA: TGTGCCAGCTCACCACCGGGACAGGCCTTTAGCTCTGGAAACACCATATATTTT; CDR3 protein: CASSPPGQAFSSGNTIYF; clone size: NA; D gene: TRBD1; V gene: TRBV18; J gene: TRBJ1-3
CDR3 DNA: TGTGCCAGCAGCTTCGATGGCGGGGCGAGGGCAGATACGCAGTATTTT; CDR3 protein: CASSFDGGARADTQYF; clone size: NA; D gene: NA; V gene: TRBV7-3; J gene: TRBJ2-3
CDR3 DNA: TGCGCCAGCGGGGTCTCGACTAGCGGGACCTACGAGCAGTACTTC; CDR3 protein: CASGVSTSGTYEQYF; clone size: NA; D gene: TRBD2; V gene: TRBV5-1; J gene: TRBJ2-7
CDR3 DNA: TGTGCCAGCAGCTTACAGACTAGCGGGGGGTACAATGAGCAGTTCTTC; CDR3 protein: CASSLQTSGGYNEQFF; clone size: NA; D gene: TRBD2; V gene: TRBV11-2; J gene: TRBJ2-1
CDR3 DNA: TGTGCCAGCAGCTCGACACTGAACGTTTATAGCAATCAGCCCCAGCATTTT; CDR3 protein: CASSSTLNVYSNQPQHF; clone size: NA; D gene: NA; V gene: TRBV5-8; J gene: TRBJ1-5
CDR3 DNA: TGCACCAGCAGCCACACGACAGGGGGGAAAAATGAAAAACTGTTTTTT; CDR3 protein: CTSSHTTGGKNEKLFF; clone size: NA; D gene: NA; V gene: TRBV1; J gene: TRBJ1-4
CDR3 DNA: TGTGCCAGCAGGCTGCCGGGAAAAATCTACGAGCAGTACTTC; CDR3 protein: CASRLPGKIYEQYF; clone size: few; D gene: NA; V gene: TRBV27; J gene: TRBJ2-7
CDR3 DNA: TGTGCCAGCAGCTTAACCGACTACCGGGACTACGTATATTTT; CDR3 protein: CASSLTDYRDYVYF; clone size: NA; D gene: NA; V gene: TRBV7-2; J gene: TRBJ1-3
CDR3 DNA: TGTGCCAGCAGCTTGGTCCCAAGCGTAAGCACAGATACGCAGTATTTT; CDR3 protein: CASSLVPSVSTDTQYF; clone size: few; D gene: NA; V gene: TRBV7-3; J gene: TRBJ2-3
CDR3 DNA: TGTGCCAGCAGTGAATATATATGGCAGATCTATAATTCACCCCTCCACTTT; CDR3 protein: CASSEYIWQIYNSPLHF; clone size: NA; D gene: NA; V gene: TRBV6-1; J gene: TRBJ1-6
CDR3 DNA: TGTGCCAGCAGCTCGATCCCGGGACTGCCTTCGTCAGTGCAGTACTTC; CDR3 protein: CASSSIPGLPSSVQYF; clone size: NA; D gene: NA; V gene: TRBV7-3; J gene: TRBJ2-7
CDR3 DNA: TGTGCCATCAGTGAGTCCCTCCAGGGGGCAGGGGCCAAAAACATTCAGTACTTC; CDR3 protein: CAISESLQGAGAKNIQYF; clone size: NA; D gene: TRBD1; V gene: TRBV10-3; J gene: TRBJ2-4